These 27 T cell receptor beta chains were sequenced from one sample in a study of identical twins. Via MiXCR, TCRdb re-called the 5' RACE reads, giving one row per CDR3 protein. The sample yields more than 1.5 million distinct CDR3 sequences, roughly a third seen once. Sequenced input: cord blood. The receptors come from a newborn girl in good health.

This clonotype was detected ten times or more. J is TRBJ2-7 and V is TRBV10-3; D ambiguous. In germline, CDR1 is ENHRY, CDR2 SYGVKD. The germline V and J ends were trimmed by 3 bases and 0 bases, with 12 bases remaining between them. The CDR3 has 15 residues. CDR3 sequence reads: CAISERQTSSYEQYF. CDR3 nucleotides: TGTGCCATCAGTGAACGGCAGACCTCCTCCTACGAGCAGTACTTC.

Comments on this clonotype: Compared with germline, one end of the junction differs, possibly owing to a read error. CDR3 protein: CASSLGGRPRGQQTQYF. DNA for the CDR3: TGTGCCAGCAGCTTAGGTGGGAGGCCAAGGGGCCAACAGACCCAGTACTTC. This rearrangement joins TRBV7-9 to TRBJ2-5, with TRBD2 as a possible D gene (6 bases). Germline lookup yields CDR1 SEHNR and CDR2 FQNEAQ (reference sequence). CDR3 length equals 17 residues.

Notes on this clonotype: A much larger clone differs by one base, so this may be a read error. This chain connects TRBV28 to TRBJ2-1, with D perhaps TRBD1 or TRBD2 (6 bases each). The end of the DNA aligns better with TRBJ2-7, so the J call may be wrong. Germline V gene data show CDR1 as MDHEN and CDR2 as SYDVKM. CDR3 length: 14 amino acids. The CDR3 nucleotides read TGTGCCAGCAGTAACGGGGGCTTATACAATGAGCAGTACTTC. Encoded protein: CASSNGGLYNEQYF.

The sample holds many counts of this clonotype. This chain links TRBV4-2 with TRBJ2-7, with D possibly TRBD2 on 6 matching bases. Germline loops: CDR1 LGHNA, CDR2 YNFKEQ. The CDR3 sequence is 15 residues long. The V gene lost 2 bases and the J gene lost 0 bases, with 11 bases spanning the gap. The CDR3: CASSQKGTYSYEQYF. The CDR3 DNA is TGTGCCAGCAGCCAAAAGGGGACTTACTCCTACGAGCAGTACTTC.

This sequence joins TRBV11-1 and TRBJ1-1; tentatively, D is TRBD1 (5 bases). Germline V gene lookup returns CDR1 SGHAT and CDR2 FQDESV (reference sequence). V was trimmed by 4 bases and J by 5 bases, leaving 11 bases between them. The CDR3 length is 13 residues. CDR3 DNA: TGTGCCAGCAGCTCAGGGCGGGCGACTGAAGCTTTCTTT. This gives the protein CASSSGRATEAFF.

Concerning this clonotype itself: This may be a read error, as it is one base from a much larger clone. This chain uses TRBV29-1 with TRBJ2-5, with D possibly being TRBD1 or TRBD2 (5 bases each). The J call is uncertain, as TRBJ2-7 better fits the DNA end. The CDR3 has 14 amino acids. CDR1 and CDR2 from the germline V gene are SQVTM and ANQGSEA. The CDR3 DNA sequence: TGCGGCGTTACGGGACCCGTTCTTTCCTACGAGCAGTACTTC. Translation: CGVTGPVLSYEQYF.

This clonotype came up a few times. The chain is built from TRBV20-1 and TRBJ2-4; 9 bases align to TRBD2. The CDR3 is 18 residues long. The ends lost 6 bases at V and 1 base at J; junction bases unmatched: 16. Germline assignment: CDR1 DFQATT and CDR2 SNEGSKA (reference sequence). CDR3 loop: CSASRTQIAGDAKNIQYF. The CDR3 region has the DNA TGCAGTGCCAGCCGCACCCAGATAGCGGGAGATGCCAAAAACATTCAGTACTTC.

The rearrangement uses TRBV27 and TRBJ2-1; D may be TRBD1 or TRBD2 (5 bases each). V was shortened by 8 bases and J by 4 bases, with 27 bases between the two germline ends. CDR3 size: 18 residues. Germline V gene lookup returns CDR1 MNHEY and CDR2 SMNVEV (reference sequence). CDR3 sequence reads: CASFSLGTLRPRYNEQFF. As DNA, the CDR3 is TGTGCCAGCTTCTCCCTAGGGACCTTGAGGCCCCGGTACAATGAGCAGTTCTTC.

The J gene is TRBJ1-1, the V gene TRBV5-1, with TRBD1 identical over 12 bases. V was pared by 3 bases and J by 3 bases, with 9 bases of the junction left unmatched. Germline loops: CDR1 SGHRS, CDR2 YFSETQ. The CDR3 totals 17 residues. The CDR3 DNA reads TGCGCCAGCAGCTACCGGGACAGGGGGCTTTCGGACACTGAAGCTTTCTTT. Amino acids: CASSYRDRGLSDTEAFF.

This clonotype was observed a few times. This chain connects TRBV6-5 to TRBJ2-3; possible D gene TRBD2, 5 bases. Trimming removed 6 bases at V and 7 bases at J, with 17 bases between. Germline V gives CDR1 MNHEY, CDR2 SVGAGI. CDR3 length: 14 amino acids. Here the CDR3 reads CASSSRPRGNTQYF. The CDR3, as DNA: TGTGCCAGCAGCTCGCGCCCCCGAGGGAATACGCAGTATTTT.

Concerning this clonotype itself: Being one base from a much bigger clone, this may be a read error. The rearrangement uses TRBV7-8 and TRBJ1-5; D remains ambiguous. Trimming stripped 1 base from V and 6 bases from J, with 4 bases between. The CDR3 contains 12 residues. Germline V gene sequence: CDR1 SGHVS, CDR2 FQNEAQ. The CDR3 coding sequence is TGTGCCAGCAGCTTAGAGGCTCAGCCCCAGCATTTT. Residues: CASSLEAQPQHF.

In DNA form, the CDR3 reads TGTGCCAGCAGTTTGGCGTCAGGGACCTTGCAGTACTTC. It is translated as CASSLASGTLQYF. The genes are TRBV12-3 or TRBV12-4 and TRBJ2-5; D tentatively reads TRBD1 or TRBD2 (5 bases each). There are 13 residues in the CDR3. The V gene lost 3 bases and the J gene lost 11 bases, with 16 bases spanning the gap.

As for this clonotype: One end of the junction does not line up with germline, which may come from a read error. The chain is built from TRBV20-1 and TRBJ2-5, with D perhaps TRBD2 (5 bases). This CDR3 is built from 13 residues. Germline-derived CDR1 and CDR2 are DFQATT and SNEGSKA (reference sequence). CDR3 sequence: CGARVVAQETQYF. In nucleotides, the CDR3 is TGCGGTGCTAGAGTAGTAGCGCAAGAGACCCAGTACTTC.

The rearrangement uses TRBV11-1 and TRBJ2-1, with 9 bases that match TRBD2. The V gene end was trimmed by 2 bases and the J gene end by 6 bases; junction bases not matched to a gene: 5. CDR3 size: 15 residues. In germline, CDR1 is SGHAT, CDR2 FQDESV (reference sequence). CDR3 sequence reads: CASSLLLAGVNEQFF. In DNA form, the CDR3 reads TGTGCCAGCAGCTTACTACTAGCGGGCGTCAATGAGCAGTTCTTC.

The chain carries TRBV10-3 and TRBJ2-7; 7 bases fit TRBD2. With 6 bases clipped from V and 0 bases from J, the junction kept 5 bases outside the gene matches. There are 14 residues in the CDR3. Germline V gene data show CDR1 as ENHRY and CDR2 as SYGVKD. The CDR3 bases are TGTGCCATCAGGGGGGACTACCTCTCCTACGAGCAGTACTTC. Protein product: CAIRGDYLSYEQYF.

In its sample, this clonotype was seen a few times. The CDR3 bases are TGTGCCAGCAGCCCGGGCGGGTATCTAGGCTACACCTTC. This translates into CASSPGGYLGYTF. The chain has TRBV5-6 and TRBJ1-2; D is unresolved. The V and J ends lost 4 bases and 8 bases respectively, with 15 bases between them. This CDR3 contains 13 residues. From germline, CDR1 is SGHDT and CDR2 YYEEEE.

This clonotype was found a few times. J is TRBJ2-1 and V is TRBV29-1; D perhaps matches TRBD2 (5 bases). This CDR3 has 15 amino acids. With 7 bases removed from V and 0 bases from J, the gap between germline ends came to 16 bases. Germline V gives CDR1 SQVTM, CDR2 ANQGSEA. Here the CDR3 reads CSAPRERHSYNEQFF. CDR3 bases: TGCAGCGCCCCAAGGGAGCGGCACTCCTACAATGAGCAGTTCTTC.

This clonotype was counted only a few times. The V and J genes are TRBV5-1 and TRBJ2-3, with unresolved D. V was shortened by 0 bases and J by 6 bases, with 8 bases between the two germline ends. The V gene's germline CDR1 is SGHRS and CDR2 YFSETQ. The CDR3 runs 13 residues. CDR3 nucleotide sequence: TGCGCCAGCAGCTTGGCCATATCCGATACGCAGTATTTT. Its protein product is CASSLAISDTQYF.

There are a few counts of this clonotype. The chain recombines TRBV7-2 with TRBJ1-5; unclear D gene. The CDR3 is made up of 15 amino acids. Per the germline V gene, CDR1 is SGHTA and CDR2 is FQGNSA. Between the trimmed V and J ends, which lost 0 bases and 4 bases, there was a span of 10 bases. CDR3 bases: TGTGCCAGCAGCTTAGCAAAGACCCCAAATCAGCCCCAGCATTTT. Its protein is CASSLAKTPNQPQHF. Filled out from reference TRBV7-2 and TRBJ1-5, the complete variable domain reads GAGVSQSPSNKVTEKGKDVELRCDPISGHTALYWYRQSLGQGLEFLIYFQGNSAPDKSGLPSDRFSAERTGGSVSTLTIQRTQQEDSAVYLCASSLAKTPNQPQHFGDGTRLSIL.

This chain links TRBV7-9 with TRBJ2-1; the match to TRBD2 covers 7 bases. The CDR3 consists of 17 residues. V gave up 3 bases and J gave up 0 bases; unmatched junction bases: 8. Germline V CDR1 and CDR2: SEHNR, FQNEAQ (reference sequence). The CDR3 sequence is CASSLGRGTSSYNEQFF. CDR3 sequence (DNA): TGTGCCAGCAGCTTGGGGCGGGGGACGAGCTCCTACAATGAGCAGTTCTTC.

V is TRBV4-1 and J is TRBJ2-3, with unresolved D. Germline-derived CDR1 and CDR2 are MGHRA and YSYEKL. Between the trimmed V and J ends, which lost 1 base and 0 bases, there was a span of 11 bases. The CDR3 covers 16 residues. The CDR3 DNA is TGCGCCAGCAGCCAAGGGTGGACGGCTAGCACAGATACGCAGTATTTT. Translation gives CASSQGWTASTDTQYF.

The chain links TRBV28 to TRBJ2-5; TRBD1 aligns across 10 bases. Germline-derived CDR1 and CDR2 are MDHEN and SYDVKM. This CDR3 is built from 16 residues. Trimming at V came to 5 bases and at J to 2 bases, leaving 8 bases not matched to a gene. CDR3 in DNA: TGTGCCAGCAGTCCCTTCCCGGGACAGGGGCAAGAGACCCAGTACTTC. This sequence encodes CASSPFPGQGQETQYF.

A word on this clonotype: The junction departs from the called germline gene at one end, perhaps through a read error. This chain uses TRBV20-1 with TRBJ1-1, with D possibly being TRBD1 (5 bases). The CDR3 runs 16 residues. Germline V lookup: CDR1 DFQATT, CDR2 SNEGSKA (reference sequence). The CDR3 DNA reads TGCGGTGCTCGATTACAGGTCCCCCTTATGAACACTGAAGCTTTCTTT. Translation: CGARLQVPLMNTEAFF.

This clonotype was seen a handful of times. The chain recombines TRBV25-1 with TRBJ2-3, with D perhaps given as TRBD1 or TRBD2 (5 bases each). V was pared by 4 bases and J by 2 bases, with 13 bases between. CDR3 length: 15 amino acids. In germline, CDR1 is MGHDK, CDR2 SYGVNS. The CDR3 sequence: CASSAGTDSTDTQYF. The CDR3 DNA is TGTGCCAGCAGTGCAGGGACGGATTCCACAGATACGCAGTATTTT.

This clonotype showed up just a few times. The rearrangement uses TRBV2 and TRBJ1-5; possibly TRBD1 for D (5 bases). Trimming left V 1 base short and J 1 base short, with 11 bases between. The germline CDR1 and CDR2 sequences are SNHLY and FYNNEI. CDR3 size: 16 residues. As DNA, the CDR3 is TGTGCCAGCAGTGAAGGGACACCCCTAAGCAATCAGCCCCAGCATTTT. Amino acids: CASSEGTPLSNQPQHF. Filled out from reference TRBV2 and TRBJ1-5, the complete variable domain reads EPEVTQTPSHQVTQMGQEVILRCVPISNHLYFYWYRQILGQKVEFLVSFYNNEISEKSEIFDDQFSVERPDGSNFTLKIRSTKLEDSAMYFCASSEGTPLSNQPQHFGDGTRLSIL.

This clonotype was found a few times. The chain is built from TRBV27 and TRBJ1-4; D gene ambiguous. Germline lookup yields CDR1 MNHEY and CDR2 SMNVEV (reference sequence). Trimming removed 3 bases at V and 9 bases at J, with 11 bases between. This CDR3 is 13 amino acids long. CDR3 amino acids: CASSFRGSQKLFF. DNA of the CDR3: TGTGCCAGCAGTTTCCGTGGGAGTCAAAAACTGTTTTTT.

The chain links TRBV20-1 to TRBJ1-6; 9 nucleotides align to TRBD1. From germline, CDR1 is DFQATT and CDR2 SNEGSKA (reference sequence). CDR3 length: 13 residues. The J segment lost 9 bases and the V segment lost 2 bases, leaving 2 bases of the junction unmatched. As DNA, the CDR3 is TGCAGTGCTAGAAGGGACAGGGTTTCACCCCTCCACTTT. Protein sequence: CSARRDRVSPLHF.